This T cell receptor (beta chain) was sequenced for a study of shared clonotypes between healthy human individuals. Approximately 82 million PBMCs were counted before genomic DNA extraction. Under the authors' procedure: ImmunoSEQ yielded junction-only sequences lacking quality scores, so filtering differed. TCRdb's table, derived via immunoSEQ multiplex PCR, lists solely in-frame clones and lacks some. V and J calls and clone size are copied from that table; D and trimming were computed from the DNA. The data contain around 500,000 clones, about 84% of them seen just once; the ten biggest clones take up roughly 12%. Germline V lookup: CDR1 SGHAT, CDR2 FQNNGV. Trimming took 2 bases from V and 0 from J, leaving 10 bases between them. The CDR3 spans 16 residues.

The sequenced sample was PBMCs. This chain uses TRBV11-2 with TRBJ2-2; D call uncertain. The receptor's source is a woman aged 40 to 50 in good health. Some clones in this sample may be carry-over from other donors' samples. The CDR3 region is CASSLLPGANTGELFF. The CDR3 DNA follows: TGTGCCAGCAGCTTACTACCAGGCGCGAACACCGGGGAGCTGTTTTTT.